The rows below give T cell receptor beta chains drawn from one sample of a study of OX40 agonist ivuxolimab in advanced cancers. Measured with immunoSEQ multiplex PCR; TCRdb has only the in-frame clones, and not every one. Among about 84,000 clones, approximately 89% were seen once, and the ten largest hold around 0.19%. Source: CD4+ or CD8+ T cells sorted from blood, taken in a trial of the OX40 agonist ivuxolimab. The receptors shown here come from an adult with an advanced solid tumor such as melanoma, head and neck, liver or kidney cancer. Each CDR3 is given with its conserved first and last residue. A D gene is named only where the DNA matches it firmly. Size is omitted from some rows. Given values are once, few, many or a class for expanded clones.

j_gene,d_gene,v_gene,abundance,len,CDR3nt,CDR3aa
TRBJ2-1,.,TRBV6-5,.,16,TGTGCCAGCAGTTACTCGTCCAGGGGATTGTACAATGAGCAGTTCTTC,CASSYSSRGLYNEQFF
TRBJ1-6,TRBD1,TRBV27,.,16,TGTGCCAGCATTCTCCGCCTCGGGACAGTTAATTCACCCCTCCACTTT,CASILRLGTVNSPLHF
TRBJ1-1,.,TRBV6-5,.,13,TGTGCCAGCAGGACCCAGGGCGCGGCGGACGCTTTCTTT,CASRTQGAADAFF
TRBJ1-1,.,TRBV9,.,12,TGTGCCAGCAGCGTAGCCGGGACTGAAGCTTTCTTT,CASSVAGTEAFF
TRBJ2-4,.,TRBV5-1,.,15,TGCGCCAGCAGCTTGAGGGGACTAGCCAAAAACATTCAGTACTTC,CASSLRGLAKNIQYF
TRBJ1-2,.,TRBV7-3,.,15,TGTGCCAGCAGCTTAAAATCGTTCGGGGTGTTTGGCTACACCTTC,CASSLKSFGVFGYTF
TRBJ2-1,TRBD1,TRBV5-1,.,15,TGCGCCAGCAGCTTGTTTCTCGACAGGGGTAATGAGCAGTTCTTC,CASSLFLDRGNEQFF
TRBJ2-7,.,TRBV7-2,.,15,TGTGCCAGCAGCTTAATGGGCGCCAGCTCCTACGAGCAGTACTTC,CASSLMGASSYEQYF
TRBJ2-7,TRBD1,TRBV9,.,13,TGTGCCAGCAGCCTAGGGACAGTGGGGGAGCAGTACTTC,CASSLGTVGEQYF
TRBJ1-5,.,TRBV6-1,.,13,TGTGCCAGCATGCGGGCCCTCAATCAGCCCCAGCATTTT,CASMRALNQPQHF
TRBJ1-5,TRBD1,TRBV4-1,.,16,TGCGCCAGCAGCCGAGTAGGGACAGGGACCAATCAGCCCCAGCATTTT,CASSRVGTGTNQPQHF
TRBJ2-7,.,TRBV2,.,11,TGTGCCAGCAGGCGAGAATACGAGCAGTACTTC,CASRREYEQYF
TRBJ1-5,TRBD1,TRBV5-8,.,15,TGTGCCAGCAGCTTCGTGACAGGGAACAGTCAGCCCCAGCATTTT,CASSFVTGNSQPQHF
TRBJ1-4,TRBD1,TRBV19,.,17,TGTGCCAGTAGTATCCGAACAGAGCCAGGGACAGGAGAAAAACTGTTTTTT,CASSIRTEPGTGEKLFF
TRBJ2-1,.,TRBV11-2,.,13,TGTGCCAGCAGCTTAGGACGGAACAATGAGCAGTTCTTC,CASSLGRNNEQFF
TRBJ2-2,TRBD2,TRBV9,.,18,TGTGCCAGCAGCGGAGTCCCGCTAGCGGGAGTCAGTCACGGGGAGCTGTTTTTT,CASSGVPLAGVSHGELFF
TRBJ2-7,.,TRBV6-1,.,14,TGTGCCAGCAGTGAAGAGAGGGTCTCCTACGAGCAGTACTTC,CASSEERVSYEQYF
TRBJ2-1,.,TRBV6-5,.,13,TGTGCCAGCAGTTACAGACAGCACAATGAGCAGTTCTTC,CASSYRQHNEQFF
TRBJ1-1,TRBD1,TRBV6-1,.,14,TGTGCCAGCAATCCGACAGGGGCGAACACTGAAGCTTTCTTT,CASNPTGANTEAFF
TRBJ2-7,TRBD1,TRBV6-6,.,15,TGTGCCAGCAGTCTCCAGGGGGCAGTTACCTACGAGCAGTACTTC,CASSLQGAVTYEQYF
TRBJ1-5,.,TRBV19,few,16,TGTGCCAGTAGCCCGATTAGGGGGGGGAGCAATCAGCCCCAGCATTTT,CASSPIRGGSNQPQHF
TRBJ2-1,.,TRBV21-1,few,11,TGTGCCAGCAGCGGACACGCTGAGCAGTTCTTC,CASSGHAEQFF
TRBJ1-2,TRBD1,TRBV19,.,14,TGTGCCAGTAGTCGAGACAGGGGGAAGGATGGCTACACCTTC,CASSRDRGKDGYTF
TRBJ1-1,TRBD1,TRBV5-1,once,15,TGCGCCAGCAGCATTGGGGACAGAAGAAACACTGAAGCTTTCTTT,CASSIGDRRNTEAFF
TRBJ2-1,TRBD2,TRBV7-8,.,18,TGTGCCAGCAGCTCCTCCACCAGACTAGCGGGAGTAGAGGGTGAGCAGTTCTTC,CASSSSTRLAGVEGEQFF
TRBJ2-1,.,TRBV18,.,14,TGTGCCAGCTCACCGGGAGCAGCAGGCAATGAGCAGTTCTTC,CASSPGAAGNEQFF
TRBJ2-7,.,TRBV6-1,.,11,TGTGCCAGCAGTGAACAAGACAGGGAGGATTTC,CASSEQDREDF
TRBJ2-1,.,TRBV27,once,14,TGTGCCAGCAGTTTAGAGTATTGGTACAATGAGCAGTTCTTC,CASSLEYWYNEQFF
TRBJ1-1,.,TRBV6-4,.,16,TGTGCCAGCAGTGACTCCCTCAGGGGTAGAAACACTGAAGCTTTCTTT,CASSDSLRGRNTEAFF
TRBJ2-6,.,TRBV27,.,13,TGTGCCAGCAGGGGCTCCGGGGCCAACGTCCTGACTTTC,CASRGSGANVLTF
TRBJ2-7,.,TRBV30,.,12,TGTGCCTGGAGGTCTCTGAACTACGAGCAGTACTTC,CAWRSLNYEQYF
TRBJ2-7,.,TRBV15,.,14,TGTGCCACCAGCAGCGGAGGCGGATCCTACGAGCAGTACTTC,CATSSGGGSYEQYF